This TCR beta chain was captured by sequencing in a study of OX40 agonist ivuxolimab in advanced cancers. TCRdb's copy holds only in-frame clones and misses some; the assay was immunoSEQ multiplex PCR. The data contain roughly 100,000 clones, roughly 90% of them seen just once; the ten biggest clones take up just under 0.8%. V shed 4 bases and J 6 bases; nucleotides not matched to a gene: 11. The CDR3 runs to 15 residues. V gene TRBV23-1 combines with J gene TRBJ1-2; 7 nucleotides align to TRBD1. TRBV23-1 is an open reading frame, and its role is uncertain. The receptor's source is an adult with an advanced solid tumor such as melanoma, head and neck, liver or kidney cancer. The sample here was CD4+ or CD8+ T cells sorted from blood, taken in a trial of the OX40 agonist ivuxolimab. Written as DNA, the CDR3 is TGCGCCAGCAGTCCTAGACAGGGCCCCTCGGATGGCTACACCTTC. As protein: CASSPRQGPSDGYTF.